The 13 T cell receptor beta chains presented below share a single source sample, sequenced in a study of shared T cell receptors in the human thymus. Using immunoSEQ multiplex PCR, the repertoire was profiled, and TCRdb retains in-frame clones only, with some absent. This table has around 340,000 clones, 95% appearing once. Specimen: thymocytes. These receptors originate from a human donor.

J is TRBJ2-3 and V is TRBV28; 8 bases agree with TRBD1. V lost 6 bases, J lost 3 bases, and 5 bases stayed unmatched. Looked up from germline, CDR1 is MDHEN and CDR2 is SYDVKM. The CDR3 is 14 amino acids. CDR3 nucleotide sequence: TGTGCCAGCAGACGTAGGACAGGGACAGATACGCAGTATTTT. It is translated as CASRRRTGTDTQYF.

V usage is TRBV4-1 and J usage is TRBJ2-1; 10 positions match TRBD2. V dropped 0 bases and J dropped 0; count of bases not matched to a gene: 8. CDR1 is MGHRA and CDR2 is YSYEKL in the germline V gene. CDR3 length: 19 residues. This CDR3 is CASSQEGPSSGSSYNEQFF. The CDR3 region has the DNA TGCGCCAGCAGCCAAGAGGGCCCCTCTAGCGGGAGCTCCTACAATGAGCAGTTCTTC.

Note on this clone: Compared with germline, one end of the junction differs, possibly owing to a read error. The V gene is TRBV28, the J gene TRBJ2-2, with D tentatively TRBD1 (6 bases). CDR1 and CDR2 from the germline V gene are MDHEN and SYDVKM. The length of the CDR3 is 15 residues. CDR3 DNA sequence: TGTGCCAGCAGTTTATCAGGGGCGAAGACCGGGGAGCTGTTTTTT. Protein: CASSLSGAKTGELFF.

The chain uses TRBV6-1 and TRBJ2-5; TRBD2 agrees at 12 bases. CDR3 length equals 13 residues. Germline V lookup: CDR1 MNHNS, CDR2 SASEGT. Trimming cost V 11 bases and J 3 bases; bases outside gene matches: 4. CDR3 DNA: TGTGCCTGCTGGACTAGCGGGAAAGAGACCCAGTACTTC. It yields the protein CACWTSGKETQYF.

This chain connects TRBV28 to TRBJ1-2, with TRBD1 matching 7 bases. The CDR3 length is 15 residues. V gave up 2 bases and J gave up 0 bases; unmatched junction bases: 3. Germline V gene lookup returns CDR1 MDHEN and CDR2 SYDVKM. CDR3 sequence: CASSLDRETNYGYTF. The CDR3 bases are TGTGCCAGCAGTTTAGACAGGGAGACTAACTATGGCTACACCTTC.

The rearrangement joins TRBV10-3 to TRBJ2-5, with TRBD2 as a possible D gene (5 bases). Germline CDR1 ENHRY, CDR2 SYGVKD. The V end lost 3 bases, the J end lost 3 bases, and 11 bases lay between the germline ends. The CDR3 is made up of 14 amino acids. CDR3 sequence (DNA): TGTGCCATCAGTGAAGGTCTAGCTAAAGAGACCCAGTACTTC. This translates into CAISEGLAKETQYF.

This rearrangement joins TRBV6-6 to TRBJ1-1, with no clear D. The ends were cut back, 2 bases at V and 2 bases at J, with 3 bases in the middle. The CDR3 is made up of 12 amino acids. Germline CDR1 is MNHNY and CDR2 is SVGAGI (reference sequence). Here the CDR3 DNA reads TGTGCCAGCAGTTACATAAACACTGAAGCTTTCTTT. This translates into CASSYINTEAFF.

The rearrangement links TRBV30 to TRBJ2-5; D may be TRBD2 (5 bases). CDR3 length equals 12 residues. The germline gives CDR1 GTSNPN, CDR2 SVGIG (reference sequence). V lost 3 bases, J lost 5 bases, and 10 bases lay in between. CDR3: CAWRARGETQYF. The CDR3 nucleotides are TGTGCCTGGAGGGCCAGAGGGGAGACCCAGTACTTC.

V gene TRBV7-9 combines with J gene TRBJ2-7; TRBD2 is a possible D gene (6 bases). Germline CDR1 reads SEHNR; CDR2 reads FQNEAQ (reference sequence). Trimming left V 2 bases short and J 0 bases short, with 17 bases between. The CDR3 is 17 residues long. CDR3 residues: CASSLLKDLAPSYEQYF. For the CDR3, the DNA is TGTGCCAGCAGCTTACTTAAGGACCTAGCGCCCTCCTACGAGCAGTACTTC.

The V gene is TRBV15, the J gene TRBJ1-4, with D unresolved. V lost 2 bases and J 5 bases, leaving 15 bases between the germline ends. Germline-derived CDR1 and CDR2 are LNHNV and YYDKDF (reference sequence). This CDR3 contains 16 residues. The CDR3 DNA reads TGTGCCACCAGCAGAAATAGGGAGCTACGGAATGAAAAACTGTTTTTT. Translated, it gives CATSRNRELRNEKLFF. The whole variable domain, remainder taken from reference TRBV15 and TRBJ1-4, is DAMVIQNPRYQVTQFGKPVTLSCSQTLNHNVMYWYQQKSSQAPKLLFHYYDKDFNNEADTPDNFQSRRPNTSFCFLDIRSPGLGDTAMYLCATSRNRELRNEKLFFGSGTQLSVL.

The J gene is TRBJ2-1, the V gene TRBV5-4, with 9 nucleotides matching TRBD1. Germline trimming cut 0 bases from V and 7 bases from J; bases unmatched to any gene: 8. The CDR3 spans 16 residues. Germline CDR1 is SGHNT and CDR2 is YYREEE (reference sequence). The CDR3 DNA reads TGTGCCAGCAGCTTGGAAGGGACAGGGAGTTGGAATGAGCAGTTCTTC. This translates into CASSLEGTGSWNEQFF.

The chain is built from TRBV28 and TRBJ2-3; 7 nucleotides agree with TRBD1. Per germline, CDR1 MDHEN and CDR2 SYDVKM. J was trimmed by 2 bases and V by 3 bases; bases with no gene match: 11. The CDR3 length is 17 residues. The CDR3 region is CASSFIGGPSLTDTQYF. In DNA, the CDR3 is TGTGCCAGCAGTTTTATAGGGGGCCCGTCCCTCACAGATACGCAGTATTTT.

The V call is TRBV4-1, the J call TRBJ2-1; 8 positions match TRBD2. V was clipped by 1 base and J by 8 bases; unmatched bases: 7. Per the germline V gene, CDR1 is MGHRA and CDR2 is YSYEKL. This CDR3 is 15 amino acids long. The CDR3 loop reads CASSQVTGGRDEQFF. The CDR3 region has the DNA TGCGCCAGCAGCCAAGTAACGGGAGGGCGGGATGAGCAGTTCTTC.